This entry lists 7 T cell receptor beta chains sequenced from one sample in a study of T cell repertoires and HLA-DP antigens. Produced via immunoSEQ multiplex PCR; TCRdb's table is partial and in-frame only. The table shows some 89,000 clones, with about 89% occurring only once. The antigens of these receptors remain unknown. Sequencing was performed on CD4+ T cells from PBMCs. The source is a man aged 45 to 65 in good health and CMV-seronegative.

The chain has TRBV13 and TRBJ1-1, with 10 bases matching TRBD1. With V trimmed by 4 bases and J by 0 bases, 5 bases remained unmatched. CDR1 and CDR2 from the germline V gene are PRHDT and FYEKMQ (reference sequence). The CDR3 has 16 amino acids. CDR3 sequence (DNA): TGTGCCAGCAGCTCTGGACAGGGGGGAATGAACACTGAAGCTTTCTTT. Translated: CASSSGQGGMNTEAFF.

The CDR3 DNA reads as TGTGCCAGCAGCTTAGATCCCTGGCGGGGGACCCGGGAGACCCAGTACTTC. Translation: CASSLDPWRGTRETQYF. The chain has TRBV7-9 and TRBJ2-5; 7 positions agree with TRBD2. This CDR3 contains 17 residues. V gave up 1 base and J gave up 5 bases; unmatched junction bases: 13. Germline V gene data show CDR1 as SEHNR and CDR2 as FQNEAQ (reference sequence). Full variable domain (missing parts from reference TRBV7-9 and TRBJ2-5): DTGVSQNPRHKITKRGQNVTFRCDPISEHNRLYWYRQTLGQGPEFLTYFQNEAQLEKSRLLSDRFSAERPKGSFSTLEIQRTEQGDSAMYLCASSLDPWRGTRETQYFGPGTRLLVL.

The chain employs TRBV7-2 and TRBJ2-2, with D uncertain. Trimming pared 5 bases from V and 7 bases from J, leaving 14 bases between. CDR1 SGHTA and CDR2 FQGNSA come from the germline V gene. The CDR3 loop spans 14 amino acids. The CDR3 DNA is TGTGCCAGCAGCACCTTTCCCTTTAACGGGGAGCTGTTTTTT. Its translation: CASSTFPFNGELFF. The full variable domain, completed using reference TRBV7-2 and TRBJ2-2, is GAGVSQSPSNKVTEKGKDVELRCDPISGHTALYWYRQSLGQGLEFLIYFQGNSAPDKSGLPSDRFSAERTGGSVSTLTIQRTQQEDSAVYLCASSTFPFNGELFFGEGSRLTVL.

V gene TRBV7-8 combines with J gene TRBJ2-2, with TRBD1 matching over 8 bases. J was trimmed by 6 bases and V by 2 bases; bases with no gene match: 5. This CDR3 is built from 15 residues. Germline values: CDR1 SGHVS, CDR2 FQNEAQ. The CDR3 here is CASSLTGQVAGELFF. In DNA, the CDR3 is TGTGCCAGCAGCTTAACGGGACAGGTTGCCGGGGAGCTGTTTTTT.

The chain employs TRBV21-1 and TRBJ1-3. TRBV21-1 is flagged as a pseudogene. This CDR3 comprises 14 residues. The CDR3 reads CASSSRDLATSIYF. CDR3 bases: TGTGCCAGCAGCTCCCGGGACCTGGCTACGTCTATATATTTT.

The chain is built from TRBV6-6 and TRBJ2-2; TRBD1 agrees at 9 bases. Trimming at V came to 2 bases and at J to 7 bases, leaving 8 bases not matched to a gene. CDR3 length: 16 amino acids. Germline V gives CDR1 MNHNY, CDR2 SVGAGI (reference sequence). Here the CDR3 DNA reads TGTGCCAGCAGTTACCGATCAGGACAGGGGAACGGGGAGCTGTTTTTT. Amino acid sequence: CASSYRSGQGNGELFF.

The chain recombines TRBV12-5 with TRBJ1-3; D call uncertain. The CDR3 consists of 14 residues. The V gene lost 2 bases and the J gene lost 0 bases, with 5 bases spanning the gap. Germline V gene data show CDR1 as LGHNT and CDR2 as FRNRAP. The CDR3 sequence: CASGLSSSGNTIYF. As DNA, the CDR3 is TGTGCTAGTGGTTTGTCCAGCTCTGGAAACACCATATATTTT.